The present T cell receptor beta chain was sequenced within a study of blood T cell repertoires in COVID-19. Overall study: Samples came from the United States, Italy and Spain, spanning acute and convalescent COVID-19. From T cells, B-cell-depleted T cells, or PBMCs came the material, which was cDNA or gDNA.

As handled by the study authors: Amplification of reference gene primers provided the estimated nucleated cell counts. TCRdb's table, derived via immunoSEQ multiplex PCR, lists solely in-frame clones and lacks some. D and trimming come from the DNA, and the V and J calls and clone size come from that table. The profile shows about 170,000 clones, more than 75% of them singletons. CDR1 and CDR2 from the germline V gene are SGHRS and YFSETQ. The CDR3 loop spans 16 amino acids. V lost 4 bases, J lost 2 bases, and 11 bases stayed unmatched. The clonotype comes from a man aged 45-60 years who had recovered from COVID-19. The sequenced sample was peripheral blood. This chain links TRBV5-1 with TRBJ2-5, with 7 bases aligning to TRBD1. DNA of the CDR3: TGCGCCAGCAGCCTACCCGGGACAGCCAGTCAAGAGACCCAGTACTTC. Translating gives CASSLPGTASQETQYF.